This TCR beta chain was obtained from a study of T cell changes during pregnancy in multiple sclerosis. Per germline, CDR1 SEHNR and CDR2 FQNEAQ (reference sequence). The CDR3 consists of 17 residues. The J segment lost 5 bases and the V segment lost 6 bases, leaving 15 bases of the junction unmatched. TCRdb's table, derived via immunoSEQ multiplex PCR, lists solely in-frame clones and lacks some. Here the sample spans about 73,000 clones, 85% to 95% being singletons. Specimen: peripheral blood, collected in the third trimester of pregnancy. This sequence originates from a female donor in good health, enrolled as a control in a pregnancy study. This chain uses TRBV7-9 with TRBJ2-4; TRBD1 matches 8 bases. This CDR3 reads CASRADIGTGGENIQYF. CDR3 DNA sequence: TGTGCCAGCAGGGCCGATATAGGGACAGGAGGTGAAAACATTCAGTACTTC. Combining the CDR3 with reference TRBV7-9 and TRBJ2-4 gives the whole variable domain DTGVSQNPRHKITKRGQNVTFRCDPISEHNRLYWYRQTLGQGPEFLTYFQNEAQLEKSRLLSDRFSAERPKGSFSTLEIQRTEQGDSAMYLCASRADIGTGGENIQYFGAGTRLSVL.